This T cell receptor (beta chain) was identified in a study of blood T cell repertoires in COVID-19. Study overall: Whether acute or convalescent, the COVID-19 samples came from the United States, Italy and Spain. The analysed material was cDNA or gDNA that came from T cells, B-cell-depleted T cells, or PBMCs.

The V and J ends lost 0 bases and 7 bases, in that order; junction bases with no gene match: 7. Germline CDR1 reads SQVTM; CDR2 reads ANQGSEA. This CDR3 comprises 15 residues. Source study methods: How many nucleated cells were present was estimated from reference gene primer amplification. The protocol was immunoSEQ multiplex PCR, while the TCRdb copy is restricted to in-frame clones and leaves out a portion. V, J and clone size reflect that table, while D and trimming were determined from the DNA. This sample has under 100,000 clones; 85% to 95% occur once, and the top ten carry under 7.5%. This TCR came from an older woman with active COVID-19. The chain has TRBV29-1 and TRBJ1-4; 8 bases fit TRBD1. The source material was peripheral blood. The CDR3 protein is CSVEDPGQESEKLFF. CDR3 sequence (DNA): TGCAGCGTTGAAGATCCGGGACAGGAGAGTGAAAAACTGTTTTTT.